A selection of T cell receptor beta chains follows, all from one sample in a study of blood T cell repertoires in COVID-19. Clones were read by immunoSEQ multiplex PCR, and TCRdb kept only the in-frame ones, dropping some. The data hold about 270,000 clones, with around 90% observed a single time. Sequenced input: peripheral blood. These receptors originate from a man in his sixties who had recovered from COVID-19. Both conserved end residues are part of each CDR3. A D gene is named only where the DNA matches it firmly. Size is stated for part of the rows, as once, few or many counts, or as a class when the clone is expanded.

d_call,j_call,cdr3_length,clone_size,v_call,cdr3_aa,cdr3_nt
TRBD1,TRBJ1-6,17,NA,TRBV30,CAWNPGGGNHRNSPLHF,TGTGCCTGGAATCCAGGGGGCGGGAACCATAGAAATTCACCCCTCCACTTT
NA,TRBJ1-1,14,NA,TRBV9,CASSVEATHTEAFF,TGTGCCAGCAGCGTAGAAGCAACCCACACTGAAGCTTTCTTT
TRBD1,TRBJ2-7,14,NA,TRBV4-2,CASSPYRGSYEQYF,TGTGCCAGCAGCCCCTACAGGGGTTCCTACGAGCAGTACTTC
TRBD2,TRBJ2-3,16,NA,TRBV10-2,CASSGLAGALTDTQYF,TGCGCCAGCAGCGGACTAGCGGGGGCCCTCACAGATACGCAGTATTTT
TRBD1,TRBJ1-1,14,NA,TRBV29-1,CSVGQGTPNTEAFF,TGCAGCGTGGGACAGGGGACACCGAACACTGAAGCTTTCTTT
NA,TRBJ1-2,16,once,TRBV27,CASSHGTSSSNYGYTF,TGTGCCAGCAGCCACGGGACATCTTCTTCTAACTATGGCTACACCTTC
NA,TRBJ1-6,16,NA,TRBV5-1,CASSPPGGSNNSPLHF,TGCGCCAGCAGCCCCCCGGGGGGTTCGAACAATTCACCCCTCCACTTT
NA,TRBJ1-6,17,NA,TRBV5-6,CASSLVGQGPQGSPLHF,TGTGCCAGCAGCTTGGTTGGTCAGGGGCCTCAGGGTTCACCCCTCCACTTT
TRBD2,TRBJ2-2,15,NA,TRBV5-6,CASSRPGLAEGELFF,TGTGCCAGCAGCCGTCCGGGACTAGCGGAGGGGGAGCTGTTTTTT
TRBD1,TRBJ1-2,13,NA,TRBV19,CASTPTGNDGYTF,TGTGCCAGTACCCCGACAGGGAACGATGGCTACACCTTC
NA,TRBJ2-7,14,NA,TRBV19,CASSIAGTSYEQYF,TGTGCCAGTAGTATAGCCGGGACAAGCTACGAGCAGTACTTC
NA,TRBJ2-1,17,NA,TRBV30,CAWSPLSSGQGRIEQFF,TGTGCCTGGAGTCCTCTGTCCAGCGGGCAGGGAAGAATTGAGCAGTTCTTC
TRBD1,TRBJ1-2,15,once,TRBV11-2,CASSLDQGAGYGYTF,TGTGCCAGCAGCTTAGATCAGGGGGCAGGCTATGGCTACACCTTC
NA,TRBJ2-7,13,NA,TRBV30,CAWRVEKNYEQYF,TGTGCCTGGAGGGTAGAGAAAAACTACGAGCAGTACTTC
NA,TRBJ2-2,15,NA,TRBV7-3,CASSPRQANTGELFF,TGTGCCAGCAGCCCAAGACAGGCTAACACCGGGGAGCTGTTTTTT
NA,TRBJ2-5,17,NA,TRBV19,CASSIPRQGGTQETQYF,TGTGCCAGTAGTATACCCCGACAGGGAGGCACCCAAGAGACCCAGTACTTC
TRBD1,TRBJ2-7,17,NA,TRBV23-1,CASSQATRTGYSYEQYF,TGCGCCAGCAGTCAAGCCACCCGGACAGGGTATTCCTACGAGCAGTACTTC
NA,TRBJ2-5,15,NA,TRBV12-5,CASGLARLWEETQYF,TGTGCTAGTGGTTTGGCCAGACTCTGGGAGGAGACCCAGTACTTC
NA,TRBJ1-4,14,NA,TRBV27,CASSQTGTNEKLFF,TGTGCCAGCAGTCAGACAGGCACTAATGAAAAACTGTTTTTT
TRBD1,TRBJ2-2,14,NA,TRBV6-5,CASRETGVTGELFF,TGTGCCAGCAGAGAGACAGGGGTCACCGGGGAGCTGTTTTTT
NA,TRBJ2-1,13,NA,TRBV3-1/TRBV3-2,CASTTTRGGSPFF,TGTGCCAGCACCACAACCAGGGGTGGGAGTCCGTTCTTC
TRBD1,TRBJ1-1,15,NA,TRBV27,CASRRDREKNTEAFF,TGTGCCAGCAGACGGGACAGGGAAAAGAACACTGAAGCTTTCTTT
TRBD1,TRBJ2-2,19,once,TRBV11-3,CASSLLPVGTGSFGGELFF,TGTGCCAGCAGCTTACTCCCCGTAGGGACAGGGTCTTTCGGCGGGGAGCTGTTTTTT
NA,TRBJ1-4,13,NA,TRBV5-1,CASRGGVNEKLFF,TGCGCCAGCAGAGGGGGAGTTAATGAAAAACTGTTTTTT
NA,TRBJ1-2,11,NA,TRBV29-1,CSVDTSFGYTF,TGCAGCGTCGACACGAGCTTCGGCTACACCTTC
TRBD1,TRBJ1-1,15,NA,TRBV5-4,CASSFGQGHITEAFF,TGTGCCAGCAGCTTCGGACAGGGGCATATCACTGAAGCTTTCTTT
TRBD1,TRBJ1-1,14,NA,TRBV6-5,CASRRQGMNTEAFF,TGTGCCAGCAGGAGACAGGGAATGAACACTGAAGCTTTCTTT
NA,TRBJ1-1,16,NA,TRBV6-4,CASSDRGERMNTEAFF,TGTGCCAGCAGTGACAGAGGCGAGAGAATGAACACTGAAGCTTTCTTT
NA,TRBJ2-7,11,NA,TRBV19,CASSPGGSMYF,TGTGCCAGTAGTCCCGGGGGAAGTATGTACTTC
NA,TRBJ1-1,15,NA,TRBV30,CAWSPTWGQGTEAFF,TGTGCCTGGAGTCCCACATGGGGGCAGGGTACTGAAGCTTTCTTT
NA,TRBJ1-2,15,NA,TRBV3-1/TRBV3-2,CASSRQGGSNYGYTF,TGTGCCAGCAGCCGACAAGGAGGGTCTAACTATGGCTACACCTTC
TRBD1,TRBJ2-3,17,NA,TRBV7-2,CASSSTIGQGKTDTQYF,TGTGCCAGCAGCTCGACTATCGGACAGGGGAAGACAGATACGCAGTATTTT
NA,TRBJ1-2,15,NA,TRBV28,CASSLVTSTPYGYTF,TGTGCCAGCAGTTTAGTGACCTCGACTCCCTATGGCTACACCTTC
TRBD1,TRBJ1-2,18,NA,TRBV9,CASSLAWELDRANYGYTF,TGTGCCAGCAGCCTGGCGTGGGAGTTGGACAGGGCTAACTATGGCTACACCTTC
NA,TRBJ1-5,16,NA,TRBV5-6,CASSDTRQGLSQPQHF,TGTGCCAGCAGCGACACCCGGCAGGGGCTAAGCCAGCCCCAGCATTTT
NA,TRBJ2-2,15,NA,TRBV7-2,CASSLVSANTGELFF,TGTGCCAGCAGCTTAGTTTCGGCGAACACCGGGGAGCTGTTTTTT
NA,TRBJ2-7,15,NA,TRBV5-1,CASSRPDRSSYEQYF,TGCGCCAGCAGCAGACCTGACAGGAGCTCCTACGAGCAGTACTTC
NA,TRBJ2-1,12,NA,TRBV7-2,CASSLAGHEQFF,TGTGCCAGCAGCTTAGCGGGGCACGAGCAGTTCTTC
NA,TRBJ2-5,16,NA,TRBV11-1,CASSLEAGQGQETQYF,TGTGCCAGCAGCTTAGAGGCGGGGCAGGGCCAAGAGACCCAGTACTTC
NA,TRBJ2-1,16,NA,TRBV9,CASSPQPLAPSNEQFF,TGTGCCAGCAGCCCGCAACCCCTAGCCCCGTCCAATGAGCAGTTCTTC
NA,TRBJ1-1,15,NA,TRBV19,CASSPNGGRATEAFF,TGTGCCAGTAGCCCCAACGGGGGGAGAGCCACTGAAGCTTTCTTT
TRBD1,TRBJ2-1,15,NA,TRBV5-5,CASSPYRQGQSEQFF,TGTGCCAGCAGCCCCTACCGACAGGGGCAGAGTGAGCAGTTCTTC